The 19 T cell receptor beta chains listed next were all sequenced from one sample in a study of post-analysis software for immune sequencing data. General study points: In patients, about five TRBV segments were more frequent than in controls, with TRBV5-6, TRBV5-1 and TRBV20-1 among them.

cDNA libraries of TCR beta carried unique molecular identifiers. Via MiXCR, TCRdb re-called the PCR reads, giving one row per CDR3 protein. The table shows about 430,000 distinct CDR3 sequences, with about 39% occurring only once. These TCRs' antigens remain unknown. The sequenced material came from blood. All receptors derive from a girl aged 2-10 years with multiple sclerosis.

This clonotype was seen more than once but under ten times. The chain has TRBV28 and TRBJ2-3; TRBD1 matches 7 bases. The ends lost 7 bases at V and 2 bases at J; junction bases unmatched: 6. The germline V gene encodes CDR1 MDHEN and CDR2 SYDVKM. There are 14 residues in the CDR3. The CDR3 DNA sequence: TGTGCCAGCACCCAGGGGGAATACACAGATACGCAGTATTTT. The encoded protein is CASTQGEYTDTQYF.

This clonotype was seen only a few times. A much larger clonotype is one base distant, so this may be a read error. The chain employs TRBV6-1 and TRBJ2-1; D is perhaps TRBD1 (5 bases). With the DNA end fitting TRBJ2-7 better, the J assignment may be wrong. CDR1 and CDR2 (germline): MNHNS, SASEGT. The CDR3 totals 15 residues. The CDR3 sequence: CASREGVSSYNEQYF. In nucleotides, the CDR3 is TGTGCCAGCAGGGAAGGGGTAAGCTCCTACAATGAGCAGTACTTC.

Only a few counts were recorded for this clonotype. The V gene is TRBV15, the J gene TRBJ2-2; 8 bases align to TRBD1. The CDR3 consists of 16 residues. Germline V gene sequence: CDR1 LNHNV, CDR2 YYDKDF (reference sequence). Trimming removed 0 bases from V and 2 bases from J; junction bases left unmatched: 2. Here the CDR3 DNA reads TGTGCCACCAGCAGAGAACAGGGGGTCAACACCGGGGAGCTGTTTTTT. As protein: CATSREQGVNTGELFF.

The chain has TRBV6-5 and TRBJ2-7; 9 bases fit TRBD2. V lost 5 bases to trimming and J lost 1 base; unmatched junction nucleotides: 6. The CDR3 is 15 residues long. CDR1 and CDR2 (germline): MNHEY, SVGAGI. The CDR3 reads CASSLGLARSYEQYF. In DNA form, the CDR3 reads TGTGCCAGCAGTCTTGGACTAGCGAGATCCTACGAGCAGTACTTC.

The chain is built from TRBV7-2 and TRBJ2-3, with 8 positions matching TRBD2. The ends lost 0 bases at V and 4 bases at J; junction bases unmatched: 9. The CDR3 spans 17 residues. Germline V gene sequence: CDR1 SGHTA, CDR2 FQGNSA. Here the CDR3 DNA reads TGTGCCAGCAGCTTAGCCCCAGGGGCGGGAGGTCCAGATACGCAGTATTTT. It encodes CASSLAPGAGGPDTQYF.

The chain is built from TRBV7-2 and TRBJ2-7, with TRBD1 identical over 8 bases. Per the germline V gene, CDR1 is SGHTA and CDR2 is FQGNSA. CDR3 length: 15 residues. The trim removed 3 bases at V and 1 base at J, leaving 5 bases unmatched. CDR3 residues: CASSFAGGASYEQYF. The CDR3 region has the DNA TGTGCCAGCAGCTTCGCAGGGGGCGCGTCCTACGAGCAGTACTTC. Full variable domain (remainder filled in from reference TRBV7-2 and TRBJ2-7): GAGVSQSPSNKVTEKGKDVELRCDPISGHTALYWYRQSLGQGLEFLIYFQGNSAPDKSGLPSDRFSAERTGGSVSTLTIQRTQQEDSAVYLCASSFAGGASYEQYFGPGTRLTVT.

The chain links TRBV29-1 to TRBJ1-2; D might be TRBD1 (6 bases). Per germline, CDR1 SQVTM and CDR2 ANQGSEA. Trimming took off 7 bases at V and 8 bases at J, with 14 bases between the two ends. The CDR3 extends over 11 amino acids. The CDR3 protein is CSERTADGYTF. The CDR3 bases are TGCAGCGAGAGGACAGCGGACGGCTACACCTTC.

This CDR3 reads CATSSGSADEQYF. The CDR3, as DNA: TGTGCCACCTCTAGCGGGAGCGCCGATGAGCAGTACTTC. The V and J genes are TRBV10-3 and TRBJ2-5; 10 bases match TRBD2. Unmatched junction bases numbered 13, after V lost 10 bases and J lost 11 bases. The CDR3 extends over 13 amino acids. In germline, CDR1 is ENHRY, CDR2 SYGVKD.

This clonotype has a handful of counts. The chain uses TRBV3-1 and TRBJ1-4, with D unresolved. Germline CDR1 and CDR2: LGHDT and YNNKEL (reference sequence). The CDR3 totals 15 residues. Trimming took 4 bases from V and 4 from J, leaving 13 bases between them. As DNA, the CDR3 is TGTGCCAGCAGCCCTAGAGGACGGATTAATGAAAAACTGTTTTTT. It encodes CASSPRGRINEKLFF.

The chain employs TRBV28 and TRBJ2-7; 8 bases match TRBD1. Germline V gives CDR1 MDHEN, CDR2 SYDVKM. The CDR3 totals 14 residues. Trimming cost V 5 bases and J 0 bases; bases outside gene matches: 3. The CDR3: CASSKDRGSYEQYF. CDR3 sequence (DNA): TGTGCCAGCAGTAAAGACAGGGGCTCCTACGAGCAGTACTTC. The full variable domain, with the rest looked up from reference TRBV28 and TRBJ2-7, is DVKVTQSSRYLVKRTGEKVFLECVQDMDHENMFWYRQDPGLGLRLIYFSYDVKMKEKGDIPEGYSVSREKKERFSLILESASTNQTSMYLCASSKDRGSYEQYFGPGTRLTVT.

This clonotype was recorded only once. This chain joins TRBV4-1 and TRBJ1-1; tentative D call: TRBD1 (5 bases). V lost 0 bases and J lost 3, with 20 bases in between. The germline CDR1 and CDR2 sequences are MGHRA and YSYEKL. This CDR3 is built from 18 residues. The CDR3 protein is CASSQDKGFVLEDTEAFF. DNA of the CDR3: TGCGCCAGCAGCCAAGATAAGGGGTTTGTGCTCGAGGACACTGAAGCTTTCTTT.

This clonotype has only a few counts. The chain has TRBV20-1 and TRBJ2-3; 9 bases line up with TRBD2. There are 14 residues in the CDR3. Germline CDR1 DFQATT, CDR2 SNEGSKA (reference sequence). The junction had 5 bases not matched to a gene; V was cut back by 3 bases and J by 4 bases. The CDR3 sequence is CSASRREGADTQYF. The DNA for the CDR3 is TGCAGTGCTAGTAGGCGGGAGGGAGCAGATACGCAGTATTTT.

J is TRBJ2-4 and V is TRBV6-6; no definite D call. The V and J ends lost 5 bases and 0 bases respectively, with 8 bases between them. The CDR3 runs 14 residues. Looked up from germline, CDR1 is MNHNY and CDR2 is SVGAGI (reference sequence). The DNA of the CDR3 is TGTGCCAGCAGTCAATCTCTAGCCAAAAACATTCAGTACTTC. Residues: CASSQSLAKNIQYF.

CDR3 DNA sequence: TGCAGTGCTAGAGTGGGAGGGGGCCTTGGGGAGCAGTACTTC. Amino acids: CSARVGGGLGEQYF. This sequence joins TRBV20-1 and TRBJ2-5; D may match TRBD1 or TRBD2 (7 bases each). CDR3 length: 14 residues. Germline V gene lookup returns CDR1 DFQATT and CDR2 SNEGSKA (reference sequence). Trimming took 1 base from V and 11 from J, leaving 20 bases between them.

This clonotype is a singleton in its sample. The chain recombines TRBV7-9 with TRBJ1-1; no definite D call. The germline V gene has CDR1 SEHNR and CDR2 FQNEAQ (reference sequence). V lost 1 base to trimming and J lost 3 bases, with 18 bases between them. CDR3 length: 17 amino acids. CDR3 residues: CASSLELRVTRDTEAFF. CDR3 nucleotide sequence: TGTGCCAGCAGCTTAGAATTACGGGTAACCCGAGACACTGAAGCTTTCTTT.

The V call is TRBV6-6, the J call TRBJ1-1; weak D call: TRBD1 (6 bases). Per germline, CDR1 MNHNY and CDR2 SVGAGI (reference sequence). Between the trimmed V and J ends, which lost 7 bases and 0 bases, there was a span of 12 bases. The CDR3 covers 14 residues. For the CDR3, the DNA is TGTGCCAGCATCCGGGGGCCCGTGAACACTGAAGCTTTCTTT. Protein: CASIRGPVNTEAFF.

The V and J genes are TRBV10-3 and TRBJ2-7, with 8 bases identical to TRBD1. Germline loops: CDR1 ENHRY, CDR2 SYGVKD. The CDR3 spans 17 residues. J gave up 7 bases and V 2 bases, and 16 bases lay outside the gene matches. The CDR3 protein is CAISERVWGQAKIEQYF. The CDR3 DNA reads as TGTGCCATCAGTGAGAGAGTTTGGGGACAGGCTAAGATTGAGCAGTACTTC.

J is TRBJ2-1 and V is TRBV6-5; a weak D match, TRBD1 (6 bases). The CDR3 contains 13 residues. Germline CDR1 is MNHEY and CDR2 is SVGAGI. Trimming shortened V by 5 bases and J by 8 bases, and 13 bases separated the two germline ends. CDR3 sequence (DNA): TGTGCCAGCAGTACCGGGACACCCCATGAGCAGTTCTTC. Its translation: CASSTGTPHEQFF.

The genes are TRBV20-1 and TRBJ2-4, with a tentative D call TRBD1 (7 bases). The last part of the DNA fits TRBJ2-7 better; the J call may be wrong. Per the germline V gene, CDR1 is DFQATT and CDR2 is SNEGSKA (reference sequence). The CDR3 loop spans 16 amino acids. The DNA of the CDR3 is TGCAGTGCTAGATCTTTCCCAGGGGGGTCGACCTACGAGCAGTACTTC. It is translated as CSARSFPGGSTYEQYF.